These 28 T cell receptor beta chains came from one sample sequenced in a study of blood T cells in healthy people across ages. Through a sample-barcoded 5' primer and a J-beta primer mix, a second PCR was run for roughly 7 to 12 cycles. MiXCR, run by TCRdb on the 5' RACE reads, gives a single entry per CDR3 protein. The table shows about 1.5 million distinct CDR3 sequences, with 35% to 45% occurring only once. Sequenced input: blood. The receptor set was obtained from a woman aged 18-29 years in good health.

The rearrangement uses TRBV14 and TRBJ1-1, with D unresolved. V was cut by 3 bases and J by 6 bases, with 8 bases left in between. Germline CDR1 reads SGHDN; CDR2 reads FVKESK. The CDR3 runs 12 residues. The CDR3 region is CASSHVGPEAFF. The DNA of the CDR3 is TGTGCCAGCAGCCATGTAGGGCCTGAAGCTTTCTTT.

A word on this clonotype: The junction departs from germline at one end; a sequencing error may be responsible. The genes are TRBV6-2 or TRBV6-3 and TRBJ2-1; tentatively, D is TRBD2 (6 bases). This CDR3 is 15 amino acids long. Germline CDR1 is MNHEY and CDR2 is SVGEGT. The CDR3, as DNA: TGTGCCAGCAGTTTGGACTACAGAACGTACACTGAGCAGTTCTTC. Its protein product is CASSLDYRTYTEQFF.

The sample holds a few counts of this clonotype. This chain connects TRBV5-1 to TRBJ2-3; D ambiguous. This CDR3 is built from 13 residues. CDR1 and CDR2 from the germline V gene are SGHRS and YFSETQ. V lost 2 bases and J lost 4, with 8 bases in between. The CDR3 coding sequence is TGCGCCAGCAGCTTCCTCGGCGCAGATACGCAGTATTTT. Protein: CASSFLGADTQYF.

This clonotype has just a few counts. The chain combines TRBV29-1 with TRBJ2-1; a weak D match, TRBD1 (5 bases). Trimming took off 4 bases at V and 9 bases at J, with 16 bases between the two ends. The CDR3 has 13 residues. From germline, CDR1 is SQVTM and CDR2 ANQGSEA. DNA for the CDR3: TGCAGCGTTGTAAGAGCTGGGGCGGCTGAGCAGTTCTTC. Amino acids: CSVVRAGAAEQFF.

The chain is built from TRBV20-1 and TRBJ2-3; D is uncertain. Trimming pared 2 bases from V and 1 base from J, leaving 16 bases between. The germline V gene has CDR1 DFQATT and CDR2 SNEGSKA (reference sequence). This CDR3 is 16 amino acids long. The DNA for the CDR3 is TGCAGTGCTAGACGTATGCCCAGCCCCCGCACAGATACGCAGTATTTT. Translation gives CSARRMPSPRTDTQYF.

The V gene is TRBV20-1, the J gene TRBJ2-5; D is tentatively TRBD1 or TRBD2 (5 bases each). CDR1 and CDR2 (germline): DFQATT, SNEGSKA (reference sequence). The CDR3 covers 17 residues. The V end lost 0 bases, the J end lost 5 bases, and 22 bases lay between the germline ends. In nucleotides, the CDR3 is TGCAGTGCTAGAGATACTAAGGGGAGTAGCTCATTGGAGACCCAGTACTTC. Residues: CSARDTKGSSSLETQYF.

This chain links TRBV6-2 or TRBV6-3 with TRBJ2-1; the D is unclear. Trimming cost V 6 bases and J 8 bases, with 14 bases left between them. From germline, CDR1 is MNHEY and CDR2 SVGEGT. This CDR3 comprises 13 residues. CDR3 bases: TGTGCCAGCAGCTATGACGGCATGTATGAGCAGTTCTTC. It translates to CASSYDGMYEQFF.

The chain is built from TRBV7-3 and TRBJ2-1; 7 bases line up with TRBD2. In germline, CDR1 is SGHTA, CDR2 FQGTGA. The CDR3 spans 15 residues. J lost 7 bases, V lost 3 bases, and 9 bases had no gene match. The CDR3 nucleotides read TGTGCCAGCAGCTTGATTGAGACTAGCAGAAATGAGCAGTTCTTC. Translation: CASSLIETSRNEQFF.

In its sample, this clonotype was seen a few times. The chain combines TRBV3-1 with TRBJ2-7, with D hard to call. V was clipped by 3 bases and J by 2 bases, with 11 bases between them. The CDR3 has 14 amino acids. CDR1 and CDR2 (germline): LGHDT, YNNKEL (reference sequence). CDR3 coding DNA: TGTGCCAGCAGCCAGGGCCGGCTCACCTACGAGCAGTACTTC. This sequence encodes CASSQGRLTYEQYF.

V and J are TRBV5-1 and TRBJ1-1; 9 nucleotides align to TRBD1. With V trimmed by 0 bases and J by 9 bases, 12 bases remained unmatched. Germline lookup yields CDR1 SGHRS and CDR2 YFSETQ. The length of the CDR3 is 16 residues. CDR3 sequence: CASSLVTGGARCQAFF. In DNA form, the CDR3 reads TGCGCCAGCAGCTTGGTTACAGGGGGCGCGAGGTGTCAAGCTTTCTTT. Full variable domain (missing parts from reference TRBV5-1 and TRBJ1-1): KAGVTQTPRYLIKTRGQQVTLSCSPISGHRSVSWYQQTPGQGLQFLFEYFSETQRNKGNFPGRFSGRQFSNSRSEMNVSTLELGDSALYLCASSLVTGGARCQAFFGQGTRLTVV.

This clonotype was counted only a few times. This chain joins TRBV5-8 and TRBJ2-3, with 13 bases that match TRBD2. J lost 5 bases, V lost 4 bases, and 7 bases had no gene match. The germline V gene has CDR1 SGHTS and CDR2 YDEGEE. This CDR3 has 16 amino acids. Here the CDR3 reads CASSERTSGRLDTQYF. CDR3 bases: TGTGCCAGCAGCGAACGGACTAGCGGGAGATTAGATACGCAGTATTTT. Looking up the rest from reference TRBV5-8 and TRBJ2-3 gives the full variable domain: EAGVTQSPTHLIKTRGQQATLRCSPISGHTSVYWYQQALGLGLQFLLWYDEGEERNRGNFPPRFSGRQFPNYSSELNVNALELEDSALYLCASSERTSGRLDTQYFGPGTRLTVL.

The table lists this clonotype with a few counts. The chain has TRBV7-9 and TRBJ1-1; D call uncertain. V lost 5 bases, J lost 6 bases, and 10 bases lay in between. This CDR3 spans 12 amino acids. Germline loops: CDR1 SEHNR, CDR2 FQNEAQ (reference sequence). CDR3 in DNA: TGTGCCAGCAGCCCCCCGGCCGCTGAAGCTTTCTTT. It codes for CASSPPAAEAFF.

The chain uses TRBV20-1 and TRBJ2-7; a possible D gene is TRBD2 (6 bases). With 1 base removed from V and 7 bases from J, the gap between germline ends came to 23 bases. CDR3 length: 16 residues. Germline CDR1 and CDR2: DFQATT and SNEGSKA (reference sequence). The CDR3 loop is CSARAISGVTYNEQYF. CDR3 DNA sequence: TGCAGTGCTAGAGCTATTTCGGGGGTGACCTACAATGAGCAGTACTTC.

This chain uses TRBV5-1 with TRBJ2-7; TRBD2 matches 7 bases. The CDR3 spans 17 residues. Trimming took 1 base from V and 7 from J; bases not matched to a gene: 17. CDR1 SGHRS and CDR2 YFSETQ come from the germline V gene. CDR3 in amino acids: CASSLYGAASGFGEQYF. The CDR3 bases are TGCGCCAGCAGCTTGTATGGTGCGGCTAGCGGATTTGGTGAGCAGTACTTC. The full variable domain, with the rest looked up from reference TRBV5-1 and TRBJ2-7, is KAGVTQTPRYLIKTRGQQVTLSCSPISGHRSVSWYQQTPGQGLQFLFEYFSETQRNKGNFPGRFSGRQFSNSRSEMNVSTLELGDSALYLCASSLYGAASGFGEQYFGPGTRLTVT.

This clonotype was counted a few times. The chain is built from TRBV7-2 and TRBJ2-3; D tentatively fits TRBD1 or TRBD2 (6 bases each). Trimming stripped 7 bases from V and 7 bases from J, with 18 bases between. The CDR3 is 14 residues long. Germline CDR1 reads SGHTA; CDR2 reads FQGNSA. The DNA for the CDR3 is TGTGCCAGCATCCAACGGTCGGGGGCGAATACGCAGTATTTT. This codes for CASIQRSGANTQYF.

This chain joins TRBV10-3 and TRBJ2-5; the D call may be TRBD1 or TRBD2 (5 bases each). The CDR3 totals 14 residues. Germline CDR1 is ENHRY and CDR2 is SYGVKD. V lost 4 bases and J 5 bases, leaving 14 bases between the germline ends. The DNA for the CDR3 is TGTGCCATCAGTGGAGGAACGGGGCAGGAGACCCAGTACTTC. Amino acids: CAISGGTGQETQYF.

This chain links TRBV6-6 with TRBJ2-5; D tentatively reads TRBD1 or TRBD2 (5 bases each). The J call could be wrong; TRBJ2-7 is a better fit for the DNA end. This CDR3 contains 12 residues. From germline, CDR1 is MNHNY and CDR2 SVGAGI (reference sequence). The DNA of the CDR3 is TGTGCCAGCCGAGGGGATCGGTACGAGCAGTACTTC. It yields the protein CASRGDRYEQYF.

This clonotype has a count of ten or more. This chain links TRBV18 with TRBJ1-1; 7 bases map to TRBD1. J lost 3 bases, V lost 6 bases, and 4 bases had no gene match. The CDR3 consists of 13 residues. Germline CDR1 reads KGHSH; CDR2 reads LQKENI. CDR3 amino acids: CASSPTGDTEAFF. CDR3 sequence (DNA): TGTGCCAGCTCCCCAACAGGGGACACTGAAGCTTTCTTT.

There are a few counts of this clonotype. This chain joins TRBV12-3 or TRBV12-4 and TRBJ2-3; D possibly corresponds to TRBD2 (5 bases). The ends were cut back, 0 bases at V and 2 bases at J, with 15 bases in the middle. The CDR3 has 17 residues. The CDR3 loop reads CASSLARSAANTDTQYF. The CDR3 DNA is TGTGCCAGCAGTTTAGCGCGTTCAGCGGCAAACACAGATACGCAGTATTTT.

The chain has TRBV20-1 and TRBJ2-1, with D unresolved. V was shortened by 1 base and J by 3 bases, with 7 bases between the two germline ends. This CDR3 is 13 amino acids long. Germline lookup yields CDR1 DFQATT and CDR2 SNEGSKA (reference sequence). The CDR3 here is CSARADIYNEQFF. The CDR3, as DNA: TGCAGTGCTAGAGCCGACATCTACAATGAGCAGTTCTTC.

The chain recombines TRBV15 with TRBJ2-7; 13 bases agree with TRBD2. The germline V gene has CDR1 LNHNV and CDR2 YYDKDF (reference sequence). The length of the CDR3 is 13 residues. The V segment lost 8 bases and the J segment 7 bases; nucleotides outside the gene matches: 5. CDR3 protein: CATDGLAGEEQYF. The CDR3 nucleotides read TGTGCCACCGACGGACTAGCGGGAGAAGAGCAGTACTTC.

The V call is TRBV7-2, the J call TRBJ2-5; a weak D match, TRBD1 (5 bases). This CDR3 contains 14 residues. The germline V gene encodes CDR1 SGHTA and CDR2 FQGNSA. Trimming pared 3 bases from V and 3 bases from J, leaving 11 bases between. CDR3 in amino acids: CASSLFRAKETQYF. CDR3 nucleotide sequence: TGTGCCAGCAGCTTGTTCAGGGCCAAAGAGACCCAGTACTTC.

The chain links TRBV28 to TRBJ1-1; weak D call: TRBD1 (5 bases). Germline V CDR1 and CDR2: MDHEN, SYDVKM. Trimming cost V 5 bases and J 7 bases, with 11 bases left between them. The CDR3 spans 12 residues. The DNA for the CDR3 is TGTGCCAGCAGTGTGGGGCAGCTTGAAGCTTTCTTT. Translation gives CASSVGQLEAFF. Full variable domain (rest looked up from reference TRBV28 and TRBJ1-1): DVKVTQSSRYLVKRTGEKVFLECVQDMDHENMFWYRQDPGLGLRLIYFSYDVKMKEKGDIPEGYSVSREKKERFSLILESASTNQTSMYLCASSVGQLEAFFGQGTRLTVV.

The J gene is TRBJ2-3, the V gene TRBV20-1; D may be TRBD2 (5 bases). In germline, CDR1 is DFQATT, CDR2 SNEGSKA (reference sequence). V was shortened by 0 bases and J by 2 bases, with 15 bases between the two germline ends. The CDR3 has 16 amino acids. The CDR3 nucleotides are TGCAGTGCTAGAGATAATTACGGGAAAGACACAGATACGCAGTATTTT. Its translation is CSARDNYGKDTDTQYF.

The CDR3 sequence: CSARSTEGRTEAFF. CDR3 coding DNA: TGCAGTGCTAGATCCACAGAGGGGCGCACTGAAGCTTTCTTT. The chain combines TRBV20-1 with TRBJ1-1, with TRBD1 as a possible D gene (5 bases). CDR1 and CDR2 (germline): DFQATT, SNEGSKA (reference sequence). The V end lost 2 bases, the J end lost 4 bases, and 14 bases lay between the germline ends. The CDR3 is 14 residues long.

V usage is TRBV3-1 and J usage is TRBJ2-3, with D unresolved. Germline values: CDR1 LGHDT, CDR2 YNNKEL (reference sequence). The CDR3 is made up of 14 amino acids. The V end lost 3 bases, the J end lost 2 bases, and 9 bases lay between the germline ends. The CDR3 region is CASSHGPHTDTQYF. Here the CDR3 DNA reads TGTGCCAGCAGCCACGGACCTCACACAGATACGCAGTATTTT.

The CDR3 spells CASSSQAGEDEQFF. The CDR3 DNA is TGTGCCAGCAGCTCACAAGCGGGAGAGGATGAGCAGTTCTTC. The chain recombines TRBV7-2 with TRBJ2-1; 8 bases agree with TRBD2. Unmatched junction bases numbered 7, after V lost 4 bases and J lost 8 bases. The CDR3 consists of 14 residues. Germline values: CDR1 SGHTA, CDR2 FQGNSA. Using reference TRBV7-2 and TRBJ2-1 for the parts outside the CDR3, the full variable domain is GAGVSQSPSNKVTEKGKDVELRCDPISGHTALYWYRQSLGQGLEFLIYFQGNSAPDKSGLPSDRFSAERTGGSVSTLTIQRTQQEDSAVYLCASSSQAGEDEQFFGPGTRLTVL.

V is TRBV7-2 and J is TRBJ2-6; 8 nucleotides line up with TRBD1. From germline, CDR1 is SGHTA and CDR2 FQGNSA. This CDR3 is built from 17 residues. With 5 bases clipped from V and 1 base from J, the junction kept 7 bases outside the gene matches. The CDR3 loop reads CASSLRRTGSGANVLTF. As DNA, the CDR3 is TGTGCCAGCAGCCTGCGCCGGACAGGGTCTGGGGCCAACGTCCTGACTTTC.